These T cell receptor beta chains were read from a single sample in a study of T cell responses to AZD1222 COVID-19 vaccine. Profiled with immunoSEQ multiplex PCR; TCRdb holds only in-frame clones, not every one. Of approximately 160,000 clones listed, 94% are singletons. This specimen consisted of peripheral blood, obtained 28 days after the second AZD1222 dose. The receptors here all came from an adult who received the AZD1222 COVID-19 vaccine. CDR3s include the opening cysteine and the closing phenylalanine or tryptophan. Fields, in order: clone size, J gene, V gene, D gene, CDR3 DNA, CDR3 protein. D genes are given only for firm matches. Clone sizes are given selectively: once, few, many, or a class where the clone is expanded.

abundance: .
j_gene: TRBJ1-2
v_gene: TRBV7-9
d_gene: .
CDR3nt: TGTGCCAGCAGCTCCGAGGGGGATTATGGCTACACCTTC
CDR3aa: CASSSEGDYGYTF

abundance: .
j_gene: TRBJ2-3
v_gene: TRBV30
d_gene: TRBD2
CDR3nt: TGTGCCTGGAGTGTCCTAGCGGTTAGCACAGATACGCAGTATTTT
CDR3aa: CAWSVLAVSTDTQYF

abundance: .
j_gene: TRBJ2-7
v_gene: TRBV6-5
d_gene: TRBD2
CDR3nt: TGTGCCAGCAGTTACTTCGGTAGCGGGAGCTTATACGAGCAGTACTTC
CDR3aa: CASSYFGSGSLYEQYF

abundance: .
j_gene: TRBJ2-7
v_gene: TRBV21-1
d_gene: .
CDR3nt: TGTGCCAGCAGCAAATCCTCCACTCAAGTCGGGGACGAGCAGTACTTC
CDR3aa: CASSKSSTQVGDEQYF

abundance: .
j_gene: TRBJ2-1
v_gene: TRBV4-1
d_gene: .
CDR3nt: TGCGCCAGCAGCCAAGTTGACATTGTGTCCTACAATGAGCAGTTCTTC
CDR3aa: CASSQVDIVSYNEQFF

abundance: .
j_gene: TRBJ2-3
v_gene: TRBV28
d_gene: .
CDR3nt: TGTGCCAGCAGTTTAAGAGGAGATACGCAGTATTTT
CDR3aa: CASSLRGDTQYF

abundance: .
j_gene: TRBJ1-6
v_gene: TRBV7-9
d_gene: .
CDR3nt: TGTGCCAGCAGCTTGGACAGTGAGTGGTCACCCCTCCACTTT
CDR3aa: CASSLDSEWSPLHF

abundance: .
j_gene: TRBJ2-7
v_gene: TRBV14
d_gene: TRBD2
CDR3nt: TGTGCCAGCAGCCAAGGCGGGGGGACGTCCAGGTCGGGGCAGTACTTC
CDR3aa: CASSQGGGTSRSGQYF

abundance: .
j_gene: TRBJ2-5
v_gene: TRBV19
d_gene: .
CDR3nt: TGTGCCAGTAGTATCCGACTAGGCCCAAGTGGGGAGACCCAGTACTTC
CDR3aa: CASSIRLGPSGETQYF

abundance: .
j_gene: TRBJ1-2
v_gene: TRBV6-1
d_gene: .
CDR3nt: TGTGCCAGCAGTGAAGATCCCGGCTATGGCTACACCTTC
CDR3aa: CASSEDPGYGYTF

abundance: .
j_gene: TRBJ1-6
v_gene: TRBV19
d_gene: TRBD1
CDR3nt: TGTGCCAGTGCCGGACAGGTGAATAATTCACCCCTCCACTTT
CDR3aa: CASAGQVNNSPLHF

abundance: .
j_gene: TRBJ1-2
v_gene: TRBV11-2
d_gene: .
CDR3nt: TGTGCCAGCAGCTCCATACAGGGTCCTTTGAGGAACTATGGCTACACCTTC
CDR3aa: CASSSIQGPLRNYGYTF

abundance: .
j_gene: TRBJ1-4
v_gene: TRBV2
d_gene: .
CDR3nt: TGTGCCAGCAGTCCTGACAGGTACCGGGGTGAAAAACTGTTTTTT
CDR3aa: CASSPDRYRGEKLFF

abundance: .
j_gene: TRBJ1-1
v_gene: TRBV29-1
d_gene: TRBD1
CDR3nt: TGCAGCGTTGAAGATCCGGACAGGGATGGAACTGAAGCTTTCTTT
CDR3aa: CSVEDPDRDGTEAFF

abundance: .
j_gene: TRBJ1-1
v_gene: TRBV5-1
d_gene: .
CDR3nt: TGCGCCAGCAGCTTCGATGTGAACACTGAAGCTTTCTTT
CDR3aa: CASSFDVNTEAFF

abundance: .
j_gene: TRBJ2-7
v_gene: TRBV3-1/TRBV3-2
d_gene: .
CDR3nt: TGTGCCAGCAGCCAAGATCGGGGCGAGCAGTACTTC
CDR3aa: CASSQDRGEQYF

abundance: .
j_gene: TRBJ1-1
v_gene: TRBV28
d_gene: .
CDR3nt: TGTGCCAGCAGTCCCGGACGGTTGAACACTGAAGCTTTCTTT
CDR3aa: CASSPGRLNTEAFF

abundance: .
j_gene: TRBJ1-1
v_gene: TRBV12-3/TRBV12-4
d_gene: .
CDR3nt: TGTGCCAGCAGTTTTAGAGAGAACACTGAAGCTTTCTTT
CDR3aa: CASSFRENTEAFF

abundance: .
j_gene: TRBJ1-2
v_gene: TRBV2
d_gene: .
CDR3nt: TGTGCCAGCAGTGATGGCTCGAGAGGGGCCAGGGACTATGGCTACACCTTC
CDR3aa: CASSDGSRGARDYGYTF

abundance: once
j_gene: TRBJ2-1
v_gene: TRBV30
d_gene: .
CDR3nt: TGTGCCTGGAGCTTCCCAGGTGAGCAGTTCTTC
CDR3aa: CAWSFPGEQFF

abundance: .
j_gene: TRBJ1-3
v_gene: TRBV7-2
d_gene: .
CDR3nt: TGTGCCAGCAGCGGGCGGGACGGAGGAGGAAACACCATATATTTT
CDR3aa: CASSGRDGGGNTIYF

abundance: few
j_gene: TRBJ2-7
v_gene: TRBV4-1
d_gene: .
CDR3nt: TGCGCCAGCAGCACCCCCTTGACTAGGCGTCCGGTGGTACAGTACTTC
CDR3aa: CASSTPLTRRPVVQYF

abundance: .
j_gene: TRBJ1-2
v_gene: TRBV6-5
d_gene: .
CDR3nt: TGTGCCAGCAGTCCTACCAGGGCCTATGGCTACACCTTC
CDR3aa: CASSPTRAYGYTF

abundance: .
j_gene: TRBJ2-7
v_gene: TRBV5-1
d_gene: .
CDR3nt: TGCGCCAGCAGCCTTAAGACAGGAACCTCCTACGAGCAGTACTTC
CDR3aa: CASSLKTGTSYEQYF

abundance: .
j_gene: TRBJ1-6
v_gene: TRBV5-1
d_gene: TRBD1
CDR3nt: TGCGCCAGCAGCTCGACAGGGGGAGGAATAGGATCTAATTCACCCCTCCACTTT
CDR3aa: CASSSTGGGIGSNSPLHF

abundance: .
j_gene: TRBJ2-1
v_gene: TRBV6-1
d_gene: TRBD2
CDR3nt: TGTGCCAGCAGTGAACGGGTAGCGGGAGGAGGCAATGAGCAGTTCTTC
CDR3aa: CASSERVAGGGNEQFF

abundance: once
j_gene: TRBJ1-5
v_gene: TRBV6-6
d_gene: TRBD1
CDR3nt: TGTGCCAGCAACTCCATGGGACAGGGTAGCAATCAGCCCCAGCATTTT
CDR3aa: CASNSMGQGSNQPQHF

abundance: .
j_gene: TRBJ1-1
v_gene: TRBV6-5
d_gene: .
CDR3nt: TGTGCCAGCAGTTATTTAGAAAACACTGAAGCTTTCTTT
CDR3aa: CASSYLENTEAFF

abundance: .
j_gene: TRBJ2-2
v_gene: TRBV19
d_gene: .
CDR3nt: TGTGCCAGTAGTATAGATCGAGGGACCGGGGAGCTGTTTTTT
CDR3aa: CASSIDRGTGELFF

abundance: .
j_gene: TRBJ2-4
v_gene: TRBV6-2/TRBV6-3
d_gene: .
CDR3nt: TGTGCCAGCAGTTACGAGAGGGTATCGGCCAAAAACATTCAGTACTTC
CDR3aa: CASSYERVSAKNIQYF

abundance: few
j_gene: TRBJ1-5
v_gene: TRBV19
d_gene: .
CDR3nt: TGTGCCAGTAGTATACCCCTGAATGATCAGCCCCAGCATTTT
CDR3aa: CASSIPLNDQPQHF

abundance: .
j_gene: TRBJ2-2
v_gene: TRBV9
d_gene: .
CDR3nt: TGTGCCAGCACCCGCTCAGGGGCCAGCGGGGAGCTGTTTTTT
CDR3aa: CASTRSGASGELFF

abundance: .
j_gene: TRBJ2-4
v_gene: TRBV3-1/TRBV3-2
d_gene: .
CDR3nt: TGTGCCAGCAGCCAAGAGGAAGGGGTCCACAATCAGTACTTC
CDR3aa: CASSQEEGVHNQYF

abundance: .
j_gene: TRBJ2-7
v_gene: TRBV6-4
d_gene: TRBD2
CDR3nt: TGTGCCAGCAGTGAACTAGCGGGAGGGGAGTACGAGCAGTACTTC
CDR3aa: CASSELAGGEYEQYF

abundance: .
j_gene: TRBJ1-5
v_gene: TRBV28
d_gene: .
CDR3nt: TGTGCCAGCACCCTTCTGAGGCGCAATCAGCCCCAGCATTTT
CDR3aa: CASTLLRRNQPQHF

abundance: .
j_gene: TRBJ2-2
v_gene: TRBV27
d_gene: .
CDR3nt: TGTGCCAGCAGTTTAAACAGGGTCACCGGGGAGCTGTTTTTT
CDR3aa: CASSLNRVTGELFF

abundance: .
j_gene: TRBJ2-5
v_gene: TRBV6-2/TRBV6-3
d_gene: .
CDR3nt: TGTGCCAGCAGTCAATACAGGGTCCAAGAGACCCAGTACTTC
CDR3aa: CASSQYRVQETQYF

abundance: .
j_gene: TRBJ1-1
v_gene: TRBV30
d_gene: .
CDR3nt: TGTGCCTGGAGTGAAGGGAGTCCTGAAGCTTTCTTT
CDR3aa: CAWSEGSPEAFF

abundance: once
j_gene: TRBJ2-3
v_gene: TRBV5-1
d_gene: TRBD1
CDR3nt: TGCGCCAGCAGCTGGAGGACAGGAAAGACAGATACGCAGTATTTT
CDR3aa: CASSWRTGKTDTQYF

abundance: .
j_gene: TRBJ2-1
v_gene: TRBV15
d_gene: TRBD2
CDR3nt: TGTGCCACCAGCAGAGATACGCTAGCGGGAGATGGGGAGCAGTTCTTC
CDR3aa: CATSRDTLAGDGEQFF

abundance: .
j_gene: TRBJ2-7
v_gene: TRBV7-9
d_gene: TRBD1
CDR3nt: TGTGCCAGCAGCCCCCGACAGGGGGCCACCTACGAGCAGTACTTC
CDR3aa: CASSPRQGATYEQYF

abundance: .
j_gene: TRBJ1-3
v_gene: TRBV9
d_gene: .
CDR3nt: TGTGCCAGCCGCCCTGAGACCTCTGGAAACACCATATATTTT
CDR3aa: CASRPETSGNTIYF

abundance: .
j_gene: TRBJ2-6
v_gene: TRBV4-3
d_gene: .
CDR3nt: TGCGCCAGCAGCCAGGACCGTAGCTCTGGGGCCAACGTCCTGACTTTC
CDR3aa: CASSQDRSSGANVLTF

abundance: .
j_gene: TRBJ2-7
v_gene: TRBV6-2/TRBV6-3
d_gene: TRBD1
CDR3nt: TGTGCCAGCAGTTACTCCTGGGACAGATACTACGAGCAGTACTTC
CDR3aa: CASSYSWDRYYEQYF

abundance: .
j_gene: TRBJ2-1
v_gene: TRBV11-2
d_gene: TRBD2
CDR3nt: TGTGCCAGCAGCTGGGGACTAGCGGAATACAATGAGCAGTTCTTC
CDR3aa: CASSWGLAEYNEQFF

abundance: once
j_gene: TRBJ2-3
v_gene: TRBV7-3
d_gene: TRBD2
CDR3nt: TGTGCCAGCAGCTTAAAACTAGCGGGCGATACAGATACGCAGTATTTT
CDR3aa: CASSLKLAGDTDTQYF

abundance: .
j_gene: TRBJ2-5
v_gene: TRBV18
d_gene: TRBD2
CDR3nt: TGTGCCAGCTCCCGGACTAGCGGGACCCAAGAGACCCAGTACTTC
CDR3aa: CASSRTSGTQETQYF

abundance: .
j_gene: TRBJ1-1
v_gene: TRBV6-5
d_gene: TRBD1
CDR3nt: TGTGCCAGTGGGGCTAACAGGGGCACTGAAGCTTTCTTT
CDR3aa: CASGANRGTEAFF

abundance: .
j_gene: TRBJ1-2
v_gene: TRBV19
d_gene: .
CDR3nt: TGTGCCAGTAGTCCCGTGGTGGGGAACTATGGCTACACCTTC
CDR3aa: CASSPVVGNYGYTF

abundance: .
j_gene: TRBJ1-2
v_gene: TRBV7-2
d_gene: TRBD1
CDR3nt: TGTGCCAGCAGCTTAAACAGGGGTGATGGCTACACCTTC
CDR3aa: CASSLNRGDGYTF

abundance: .
j_gene: TRBJ2-7
v_gene: TRBV4-3
d_gene: TRBD1
CDR3nt: TGCGCCAGCAGCCAAGGATCCGGGACAGGGGGCTCGAGGGAGCAGTACTTC
CDR3aa: CASSQGSGTGGSREQYF

abundance: .
j_gene: TRBJ1-1
v_gene: TRBV18
d_gene: TRBD1
CDR3nt: TGTGCCAGCTCCGCAAACAGGGGGAAGACTGAAGCTTTCTTT
CDR3aa: CASSANRGKTEAFF

abundance: .
j_gene: TRBJ2-1
v_gene: TRBV9
d_gene: .
CDR3nt: TGTGCCAGCGGTGACCCGATTCTGCTCGAGTCCTACAATGAGCAGTTCTTC
CDR3aa: CASGDPILLESYNEQFF

abundance: .
j_gene: TRBJ2-5
v_gene: TRBV27
d_gene: TRBD2
CDR3nt: TGTGCCAGCAGTTTATTTCTAGCGGGTACGGAGACCCAGTACTTC
CDR3aa: CASSLFLAGTETQYF

abundance: .
j_gene: TRBJ2-1
v_gene: TRBV19
d_gene: TRBD2
CDR3nt: TGTGCCAGTAGTATTGGGACTAGCCCTCAGAATGAGCAGTTCTTC
CDR3aa: CASSIGTSPQNEQFF

abundance: .
j_gene: TRBJ1-1
v_gene: TRBV7-2
d_gene: .
CDR3nt: TGTGCCAGCAGCTTTGGACCGAAGAACACTGAAGCTTTCTTT
CDR3aa: CASSFGPKNTEAFF

abundance: .
j_gene: TRBJ2-1
v_gene: TRBV10-2
d_gene: TRBD2
CDR3nt: TGCGCCAGCAGCGGGAGGGTTTTCAATGAGCAGTTCTTC
CDR3aa: CASSGRVFNEQFF

abundance: .
j_gene: TRBJ1-4
v_gene: TRBV4-1
d_gene: TRBD1
CDR3nt: TGCGCCAGCAGCCAACGACAGGGGGGTGAAAAACTGTTTTTT
CDR3aa: CASSQRQGGEKLFF

abundance: .
j_gene: TRBJ1-2
v_gene: TRBV28
d_gene: .
CDR3nt: TGTGCCAGCAGGGCTCGGGGTAACTATGGCTACACCTTC
CDR3aa: CASRARGNYGYTF